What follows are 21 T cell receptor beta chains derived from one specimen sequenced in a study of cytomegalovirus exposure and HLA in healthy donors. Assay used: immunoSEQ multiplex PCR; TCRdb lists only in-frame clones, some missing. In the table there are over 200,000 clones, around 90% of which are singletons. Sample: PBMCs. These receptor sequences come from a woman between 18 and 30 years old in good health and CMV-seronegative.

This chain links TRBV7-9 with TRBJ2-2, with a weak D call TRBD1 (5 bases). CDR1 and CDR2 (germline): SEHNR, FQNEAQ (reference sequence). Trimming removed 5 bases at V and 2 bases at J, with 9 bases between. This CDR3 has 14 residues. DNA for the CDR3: TGTGCCAGCAGCATGACAGAAAACACCGGGGAGCTGTTTTTT. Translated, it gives CASSMTENTGELFF.

The CDR3 nucleotides are TGCGCCAGCAGCCAAGGGGTTGGGGACAGGGGACCCAGCAATCAGCCCCAGCATTTT. Its translation: CASSQGVGDRGPSNQPQHF. The gene calls are TRBV4-1 and TRBJ1-5, with 10 positions matching TRBD1. The germline CDR1 and CDR2 sequences are MGHRA and YSYEKL. This CDR3 comprises 19 residues. V lost 1 base to trimming and J lost 1 base; unmatched junction nucleotides: 10.

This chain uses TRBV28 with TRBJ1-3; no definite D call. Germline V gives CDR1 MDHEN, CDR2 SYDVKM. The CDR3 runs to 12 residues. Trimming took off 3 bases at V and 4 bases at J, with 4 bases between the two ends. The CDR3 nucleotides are TGTGCCAGCAGTTTTAGAGGAAACACCATATATTTT. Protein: CASSFRGNTIYF.

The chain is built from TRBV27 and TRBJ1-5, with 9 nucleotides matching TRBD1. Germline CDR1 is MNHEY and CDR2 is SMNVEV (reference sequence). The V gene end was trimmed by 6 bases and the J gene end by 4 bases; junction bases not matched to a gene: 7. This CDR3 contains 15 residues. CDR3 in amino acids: CASRFRGTGNQPQHF. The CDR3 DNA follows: TGTGCCAGCAGGTTCCGCGGGACAGGGAATCAGCCCCAGCATTTT.

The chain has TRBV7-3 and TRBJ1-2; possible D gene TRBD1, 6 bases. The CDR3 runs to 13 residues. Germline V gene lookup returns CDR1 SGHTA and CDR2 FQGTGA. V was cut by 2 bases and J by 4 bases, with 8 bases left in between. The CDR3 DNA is TGTGCCAGCAGCTTACTAGGGGGCTATGGCTACACCTTC. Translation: CASSLLGGYGYTF.

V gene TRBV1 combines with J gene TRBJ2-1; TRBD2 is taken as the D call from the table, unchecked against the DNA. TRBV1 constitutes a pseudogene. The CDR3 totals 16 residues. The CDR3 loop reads CTSSQGLTNSYNEQFF. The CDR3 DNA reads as TGCACCAGCAGCCAAGGTCTGACTAACTCCTACAATGAGCAGTTCTTC.

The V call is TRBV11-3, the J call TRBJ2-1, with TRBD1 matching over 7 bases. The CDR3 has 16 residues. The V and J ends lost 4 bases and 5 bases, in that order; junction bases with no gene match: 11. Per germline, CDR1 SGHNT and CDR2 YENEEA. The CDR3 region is CASSSTTGFGDNEQFF. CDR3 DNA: TGTGCCAGCAGCTCGACGACAGGGTTTGGAGACAATGAGCAGTTCTTC.

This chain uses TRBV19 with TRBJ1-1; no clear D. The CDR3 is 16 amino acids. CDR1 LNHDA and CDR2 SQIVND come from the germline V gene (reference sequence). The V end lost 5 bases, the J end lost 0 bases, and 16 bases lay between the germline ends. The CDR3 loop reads CASSPDFSGMNTEAFF. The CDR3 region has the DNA TGTGCCAGTAGTCCGGACTTCAGCGGGATGAACACTGAAGCTTTCTTT.

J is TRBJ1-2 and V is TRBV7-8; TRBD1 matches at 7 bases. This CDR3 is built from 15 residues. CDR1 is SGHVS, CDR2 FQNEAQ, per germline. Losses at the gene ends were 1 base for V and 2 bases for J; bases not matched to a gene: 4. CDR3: CASSLVTGLNYGYTF. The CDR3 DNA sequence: TGTGCCAGCAGCTTAGTGACAGGGTTAAACTATGGCTACACCTTC.

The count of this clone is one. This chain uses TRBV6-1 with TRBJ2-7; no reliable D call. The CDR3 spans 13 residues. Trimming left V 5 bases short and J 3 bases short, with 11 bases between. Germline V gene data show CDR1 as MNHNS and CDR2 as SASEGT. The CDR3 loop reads CASSRHQVYEQYV. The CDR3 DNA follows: TGTGCCAGCAGTCGACACCAGGTCTACGAGCAGTACGTC.

For the CDR3, the DNA is TGTGCCAGCAGCTTGGTACAGGGGAACTATGGCTACACCTTC. Translation gives CASSLVQGNYGYTF. V gene TRBV5-4 combines with J gene TRBJ1-2; TRBD1 agrees at 7 bases. This CDR3 is built from 14 residues. J gave up 2 bases and V 0 bases, and 1 base lay outside the gene matches. CDR1 and CDR2 from the germline V gene are SGHNT and YYREEE (reference sequence).

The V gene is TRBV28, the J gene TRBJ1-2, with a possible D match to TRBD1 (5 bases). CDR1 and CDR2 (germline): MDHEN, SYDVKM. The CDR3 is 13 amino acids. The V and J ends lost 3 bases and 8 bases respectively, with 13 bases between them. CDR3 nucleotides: TGTGCCAGCAGTTTGGGTCAGGGCGTAGGCTACACCTTC. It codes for CASSLGQGVGYTF.

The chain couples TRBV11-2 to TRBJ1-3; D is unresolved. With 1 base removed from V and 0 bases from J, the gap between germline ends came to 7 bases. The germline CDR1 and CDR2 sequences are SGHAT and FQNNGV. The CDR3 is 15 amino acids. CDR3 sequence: CASSLVADSGNTIYF. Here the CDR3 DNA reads TGTGCCAGCAGCTTAGTGGCAGACTCTGGAAACACCATATATTTT.

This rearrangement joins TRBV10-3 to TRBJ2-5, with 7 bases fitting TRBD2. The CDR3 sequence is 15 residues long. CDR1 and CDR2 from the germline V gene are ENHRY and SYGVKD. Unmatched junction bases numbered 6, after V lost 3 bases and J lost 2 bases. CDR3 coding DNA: TGTGCCATCAGTGATTCACATAGCGGGCAAGAGACCCAGTACTTC. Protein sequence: CAISDSHSGQETQYF.

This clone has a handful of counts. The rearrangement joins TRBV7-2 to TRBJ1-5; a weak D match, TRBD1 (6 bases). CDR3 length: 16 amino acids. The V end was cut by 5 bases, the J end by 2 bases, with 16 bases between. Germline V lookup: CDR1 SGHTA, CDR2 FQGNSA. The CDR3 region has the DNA TGTGCCAGCAGCGAGGACAGTACCTTCCGCAATCAGCCCCAGCATTTT. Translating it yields CASSEDSTFRNQPQHF. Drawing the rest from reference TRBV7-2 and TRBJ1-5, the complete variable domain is GAGVSQSPSNKVTEKGKDVELRCDPISGHTALYWYRQSLGQGLEFLIYFQGNSAPDKSGLPSDRFSAERTGGSVSTLTIQRTQQEDSAVYLCASSEDSTFRNQPQHFGDGTRLSIL.

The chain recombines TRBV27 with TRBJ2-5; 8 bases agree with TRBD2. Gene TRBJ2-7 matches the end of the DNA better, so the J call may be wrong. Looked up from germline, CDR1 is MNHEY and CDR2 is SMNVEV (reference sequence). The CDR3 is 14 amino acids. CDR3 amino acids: CASSEIAGQDEQYF. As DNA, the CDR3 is TGTGCCAGCAGTGAAATAGCGGGGCAGGACGAGCAGTACTTC.

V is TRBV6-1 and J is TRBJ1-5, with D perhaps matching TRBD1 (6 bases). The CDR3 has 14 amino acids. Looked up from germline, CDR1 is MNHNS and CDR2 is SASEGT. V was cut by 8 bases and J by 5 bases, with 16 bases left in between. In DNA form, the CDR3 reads TGTGCCAGCCGTAGTAGCGGGGGGCATCAGCCCCAGCATTTT. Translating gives CASRSSGGHQPQHF.

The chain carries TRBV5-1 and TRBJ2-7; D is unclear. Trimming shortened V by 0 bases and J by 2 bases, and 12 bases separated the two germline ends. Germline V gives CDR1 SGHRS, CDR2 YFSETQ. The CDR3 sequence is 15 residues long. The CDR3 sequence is CASSLGSGSAYEQYV. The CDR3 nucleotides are TGCGCCAGCAGCTTGGGGTCAGGATCTGCCTACGAGCAGTACGTC.

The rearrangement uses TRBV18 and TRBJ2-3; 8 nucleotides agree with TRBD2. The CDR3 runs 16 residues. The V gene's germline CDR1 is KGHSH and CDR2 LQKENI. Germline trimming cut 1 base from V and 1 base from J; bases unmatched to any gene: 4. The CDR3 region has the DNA TGTGCCAGCTCACCACGGAAAGCGGGGGGCACAGATACGCAGTATTTT. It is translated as CASSPRKAGGTDTQYF.

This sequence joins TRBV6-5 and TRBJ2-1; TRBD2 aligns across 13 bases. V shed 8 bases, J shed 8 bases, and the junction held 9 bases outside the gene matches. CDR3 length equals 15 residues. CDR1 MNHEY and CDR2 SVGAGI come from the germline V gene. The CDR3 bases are TGTGCCAGCGGCCAACTAGCGGGGGGGCTTCATGAGCAGTTCTTC. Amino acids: CASGQLAGGLHEQFF.

The CDR3 protein is CASGGTYNEQFF. The CDR3 region has the DNA TGCGCCAGCGGGGGGACCTACAATGAGCAGTTCTTC. This chain joins TRBV4-1 and TRBJ2-1; D possibly corresponds to TRBD2 (6 bases). The CDR3 covers 12 residues. Trimming pared 8 bases from V and 2 bases from J, leaving 7 bases between. The germline V gene has CDR1 MGHRA and CDR2 YSYEKL.